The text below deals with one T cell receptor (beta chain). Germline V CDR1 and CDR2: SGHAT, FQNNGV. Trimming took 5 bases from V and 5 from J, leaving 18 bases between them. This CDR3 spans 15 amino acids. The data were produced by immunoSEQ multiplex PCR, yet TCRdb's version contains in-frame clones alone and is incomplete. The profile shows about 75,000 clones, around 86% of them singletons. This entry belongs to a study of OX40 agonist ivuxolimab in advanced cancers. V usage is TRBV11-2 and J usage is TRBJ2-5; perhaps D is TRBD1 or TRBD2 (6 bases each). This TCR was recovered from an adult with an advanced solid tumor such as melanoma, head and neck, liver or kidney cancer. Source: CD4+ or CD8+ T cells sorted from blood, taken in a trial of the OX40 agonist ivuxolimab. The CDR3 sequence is CASSNRGPRWETQYF. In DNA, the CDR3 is TGTGCCAGCAGCAACCGGGGGCCTCGGTGGGAGACCCAGTACTTC.